This T cell receptor (beta chain) was observed in a study of spatial heterogeneity in lung cancer. This clonotype appeared many times. The library protocol tagged each TCR cDNA with a unique molecular identifier. TCRdb independently ran MiXCR on the 5' RACE reads; one entry per CDR3 protein. The sample carries just over 25,000 distinct CDR3 sequences, about 13% recorded once. The CDR3 is 14 amino acids. The V and J ends lost 4 bases and 3 bases respectively, with 13 bases between them. Time point in this sample: sample taken at primary tumor resection. Researchers sequenced whole RNA taken from tumor, nontumor lung or frozen PBMC without sorting. The donors comprised about 69 untreated early-stage non-small cell lung cancer patients.

Source: PBMCs, taken at surgery. The gene calls are TRBV12-3 or TRBV12-4 and TRBJ2-7; D could derive from TRBD1 or TRBD2 (5 bases each). The sequence was collected from a female donor with early-stage non-small cell lung cancer. Written as DNA, the CDR3 is TGTGCCAGCAGTTATCGGATGGGACGCTACGAGCAGTACTTC. Protein product: CASSYRMGRYEQYF.